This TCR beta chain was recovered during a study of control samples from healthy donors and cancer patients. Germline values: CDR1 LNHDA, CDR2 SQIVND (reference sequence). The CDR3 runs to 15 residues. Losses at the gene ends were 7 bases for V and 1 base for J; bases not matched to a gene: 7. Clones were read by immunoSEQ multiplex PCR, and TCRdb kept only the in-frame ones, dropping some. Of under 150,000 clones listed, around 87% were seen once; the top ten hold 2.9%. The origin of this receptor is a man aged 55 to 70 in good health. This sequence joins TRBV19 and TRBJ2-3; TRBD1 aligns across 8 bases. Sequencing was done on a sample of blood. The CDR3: CASKDATGGTDTQYF. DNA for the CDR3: TGTGCCAGTAAAGATGCGACAGGGGGCACAGATACGCAGTATTTT.